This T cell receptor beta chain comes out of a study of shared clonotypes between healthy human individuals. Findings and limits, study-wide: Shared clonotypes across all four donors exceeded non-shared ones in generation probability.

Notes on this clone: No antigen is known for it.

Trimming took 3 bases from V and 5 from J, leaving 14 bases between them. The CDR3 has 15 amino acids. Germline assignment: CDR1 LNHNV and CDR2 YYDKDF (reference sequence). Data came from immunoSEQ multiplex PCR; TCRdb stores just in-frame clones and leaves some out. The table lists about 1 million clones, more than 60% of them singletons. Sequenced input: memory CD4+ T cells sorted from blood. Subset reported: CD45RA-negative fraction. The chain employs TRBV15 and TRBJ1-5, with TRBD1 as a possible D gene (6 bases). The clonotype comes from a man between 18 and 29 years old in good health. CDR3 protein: CATSRGGAAYQPQHF. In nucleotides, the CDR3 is TGTGCCACCAGCAGGGGGGGGGCGGCTTATCAGCCCCAGCATTTT.